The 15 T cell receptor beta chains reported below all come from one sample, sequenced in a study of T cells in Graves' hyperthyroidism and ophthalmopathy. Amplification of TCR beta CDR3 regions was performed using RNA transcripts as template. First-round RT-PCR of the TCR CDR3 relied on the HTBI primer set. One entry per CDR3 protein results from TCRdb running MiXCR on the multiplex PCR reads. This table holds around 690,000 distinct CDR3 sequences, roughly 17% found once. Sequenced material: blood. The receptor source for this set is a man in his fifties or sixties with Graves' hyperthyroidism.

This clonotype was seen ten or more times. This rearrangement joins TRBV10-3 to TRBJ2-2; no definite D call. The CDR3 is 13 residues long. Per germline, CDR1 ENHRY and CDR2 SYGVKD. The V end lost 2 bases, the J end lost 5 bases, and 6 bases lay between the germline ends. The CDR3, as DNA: TGTGCCATCAGTGAGGGGGTTACCGGGGAGCTGTTTTTT. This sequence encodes CAISEGVTGELFF.

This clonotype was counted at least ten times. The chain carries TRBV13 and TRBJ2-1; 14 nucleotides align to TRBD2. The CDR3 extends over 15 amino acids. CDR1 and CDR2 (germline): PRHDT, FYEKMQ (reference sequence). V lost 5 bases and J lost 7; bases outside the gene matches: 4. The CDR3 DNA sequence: TGTGCCAGCAGCCAGACTAGCGGGAGGGCGAATGAGCAGTTCTTC. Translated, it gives CASSQTSGRANEQFF.

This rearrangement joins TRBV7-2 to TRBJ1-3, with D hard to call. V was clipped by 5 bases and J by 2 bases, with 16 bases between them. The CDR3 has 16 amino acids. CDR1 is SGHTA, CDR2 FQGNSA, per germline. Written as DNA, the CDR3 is TGTGCCAGCAGCGCAGGACGGCTCGGCGCTGGAAACACCATATATTTT. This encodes CASSAGRLGAGNTIYF.

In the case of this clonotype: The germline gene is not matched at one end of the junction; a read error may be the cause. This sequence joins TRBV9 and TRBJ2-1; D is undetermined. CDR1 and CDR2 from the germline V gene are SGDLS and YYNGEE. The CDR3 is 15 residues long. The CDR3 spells CASSVGTQMNNEQSF. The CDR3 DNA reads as TGTGCCAGCAGCGTAGGTACACAGATGAACAATGAGCAGTCCTTC.

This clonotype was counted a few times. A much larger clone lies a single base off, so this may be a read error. In DNA, the CDR3 is TGTGCCAGCAGCTTAGTTGGGGCGGGAGATGAGCAGTTCTTC. Translating it yields CASSLVGAGDEQFF. The J gene is TRBJ2-1, the V gene TRBV7-9; 7 bases line up with TRBD2. The CDR3 is 14 amino acids. J was trimmed by 8 bases and V by 1 base; bases with no gene match: 5. CDR1 is SEHNR, CDR2 FQNEAQ, per germline (reference sequence).

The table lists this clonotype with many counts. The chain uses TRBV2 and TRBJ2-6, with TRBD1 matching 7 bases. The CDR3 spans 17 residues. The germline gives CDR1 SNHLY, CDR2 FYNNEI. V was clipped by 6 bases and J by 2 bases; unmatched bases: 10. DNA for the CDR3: TGTGCCAGCAGACCCGACAGGGCTATCCCTGGGGCCAACGTCCTGACTTTC. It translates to CASRPDRAIPGANVLTF.

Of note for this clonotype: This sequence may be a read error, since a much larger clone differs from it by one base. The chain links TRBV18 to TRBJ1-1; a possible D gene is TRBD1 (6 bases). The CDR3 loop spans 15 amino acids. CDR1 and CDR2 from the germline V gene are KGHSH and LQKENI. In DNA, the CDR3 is TGTGCCAGCTCAGGGGGACAAAGGGGCTGGACTGAAGCTTTATTT. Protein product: CASSGGQRGWTEALF.

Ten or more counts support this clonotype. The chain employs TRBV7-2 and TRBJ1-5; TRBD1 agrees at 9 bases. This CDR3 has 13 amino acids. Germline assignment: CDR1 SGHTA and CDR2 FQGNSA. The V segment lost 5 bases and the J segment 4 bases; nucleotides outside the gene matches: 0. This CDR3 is CASSGQGNQPQHF. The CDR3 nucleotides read TGTGCCAGCAGCGGACAGGGGAATCAGCCCCAGCATTTT.

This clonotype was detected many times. The CDR3 loop reads CASSLSTYEQYF. CDR3 nucleotides: TGTGCCAGCAGCTTAAGCACCTACGAGCAGTACTTC. This chain uses TRBV28 with TRBJ2-7, with no clear D. Deletions cut 6 bases from V and 2 bases from J, with 8 bases between. Germline V gives CDR1 MDHEN, CDR2 SYDVKM. This CDR3 has 12 amino acids.

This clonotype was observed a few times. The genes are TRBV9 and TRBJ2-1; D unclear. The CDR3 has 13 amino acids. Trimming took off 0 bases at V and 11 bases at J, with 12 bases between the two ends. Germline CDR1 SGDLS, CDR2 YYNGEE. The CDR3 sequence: CASSVAELNKQFF. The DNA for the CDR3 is TGTGCCAGCAGCGTAGCTGAGCTAAATAAGCAGTTCTTC.

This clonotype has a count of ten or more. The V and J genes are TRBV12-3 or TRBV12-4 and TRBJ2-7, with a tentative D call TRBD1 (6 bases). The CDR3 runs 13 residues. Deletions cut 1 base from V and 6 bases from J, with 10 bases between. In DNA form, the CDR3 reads TGTGCCAGCAGTTTAGAACAGGGAATCGAGCAGTACTTC. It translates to CASSLEQGIEQYF.

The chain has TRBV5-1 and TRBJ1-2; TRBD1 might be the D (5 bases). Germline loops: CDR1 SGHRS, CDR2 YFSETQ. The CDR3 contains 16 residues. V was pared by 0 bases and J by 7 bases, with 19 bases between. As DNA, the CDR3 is TGCGCCAGCAGCTTGGTTACGCCGGGGGGGGAAAGTGGCTACACCTTC. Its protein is CASSLVTPGGESGYTF.

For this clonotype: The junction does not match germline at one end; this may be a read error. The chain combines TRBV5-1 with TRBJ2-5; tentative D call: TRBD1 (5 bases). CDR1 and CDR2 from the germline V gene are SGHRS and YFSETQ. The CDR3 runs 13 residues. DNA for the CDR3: TGCGCCAGCGGCTTCCAGGGCCAAGAGACCCAGTACTTC. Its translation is CASGFQGQETQYF.

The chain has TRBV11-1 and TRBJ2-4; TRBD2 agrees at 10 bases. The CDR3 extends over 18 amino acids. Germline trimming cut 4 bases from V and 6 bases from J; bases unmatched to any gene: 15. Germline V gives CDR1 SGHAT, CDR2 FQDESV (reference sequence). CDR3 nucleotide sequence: TGTGCCAGCAGCTCCATGACTAGCGGGTCTTCTTTTGGAAACATTCAGTACTTC. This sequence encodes CASSSMTSGSSFGNIQYF.

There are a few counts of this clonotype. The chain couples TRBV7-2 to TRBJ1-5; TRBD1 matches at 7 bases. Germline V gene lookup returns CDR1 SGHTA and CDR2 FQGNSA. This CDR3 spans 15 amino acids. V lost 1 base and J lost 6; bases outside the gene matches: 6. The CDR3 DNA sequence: TGTGCCAGCAGCTTAGTAGAGGGGGCGGCTCAGCCCCAGCATTTT. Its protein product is CASSLVEGAAQPQHF.